Listed here are 22 T cell receptor beta chains from one sample, sequenced in a study of T-cell memory formation after mild COVID-19. TCRdb re-called the 5' RACE reads with MiXCR, one entry per CDR3 protein. The sample yields just over 200,000 distinct CDR3 sequences, just over 9.5% seen once. The sample was PBMCs or a T cell subset sorted from them (not recorded which). Every receptor here comes from a man aged 18 to 30 who had mild COVID-19 (a few samples of this study predate the infection). Cell type and time point are not known.

The sample holds many counts of this clonotype. The chain employs TRBV9 and TRBJ2-5, with 7 positions matching TRBD1. The ends lost 4 bases at V and 2 bases at J; junction bases unmatched: 8. From germline, CDR1 is SGDLS and CDR2 YYNGEE. The CDR3 has 15 residues. The CDR3 spells CASSPGTELQETQYF. In DNA, the CDR3 is TGTGCCAGCAGCCCGGGGACAGAACTTCAAGAGACCCAGTACTTC.

This clonotype occurred a few times. The chain uses TRBV3-2 and TRBJ2-2; the DNA was not compared with TRBD1, the D call given in the table. TRBV3-2 is a documented pseudogene. The CDR3 totals 18 residues. CDR3 residues: CASSQVRDRGPFTGELFF. The DNA of the CDR3 is TGTGCCAGCAGCCAAGTGAGGGACAGGGGCCCTTTTACTGGGGAGCTGTTTTTT.

This clonotype was counted between two and nine times. The chain combines TRBV20-1 with TRBJ1-2; possible D gene TRBD1, 5 bases. V lost 1 base to trimming and J lost 8 bases, with 14 bases between them. This CDR3 contains 13 residues. The germline gives CDR1 DFQATT, CDR2 SNEGSKA (reference sequence). The CDR3 DNA follows: TGCAGTGCTAGAGTAGCAGGGTTACTCGGCTACACCTTC. Protein product: CSARVAGLLGYTF.

The rearrangement uses TRBV29-1 and TRBJ2-1, with 11 bases fitting TRBD2. The germline CDR1 and CDR2 sequences are SQVTM and ANQGSEA. The CDR3 runs 15 residues. The V gene end was trimmed by 4 bases and the J gene end by 5 bases; junction bases not matched to a gene: 7. The CDR3 protein is CSVATLAGVHNEQFF. The CDR3 DNA sequence: TGCAGCGTTGCCACACTAGCGGGAGTCCACAATGAGCAGTTCTTC.

A few counts support this clonotype. The gene calls are TRBV12-3 or TRBV12-4 and TRBJ2-3; tentatively, D is TRBD2 (6 bases). This CDR3 is 17 amino acids long. Trimming stripped 0 bases from V and 5 bases from J, with 18 bases between. CDR3 sequence reads: CASSLALALGGGDTQYF. In DNA form, the CDR3 reads TGTGCCAGCAGTTTAGCGCTAGCCCTCGGGGGTGGAGATACGCAGTATTTT.

This clonotype was counted at least ten times. V and J are TRBV19 and TRBJ2-7, with 9 bases identical to TRBD1. The CDR3 has 14 amino acids. After removal of 7 bases from V and 5 bases from J, the junction contained 9 bases not matched to a gene. CDR1 is LNHDA, CDR2 SQIVND, per germline (reference sequence). The CDR3 is CASNTGQGTHEQYF. For the CDR3, the DNA is TGTGCCAGTAACACCGGACAGGGGACCCACGAGCAGTACTTC.

The rearrangement uses TRBV10-3 and TRBJ1-5; 11 nucleotides match TRBD1. Germline V CDR1 and CDR2: ENHRY, SYGVKD. CDR3 size: 14 residues. V lost 8 bases, J lost 4 bases, and 4 bases stayed unmatched. The CDR3 DNA reads as TGTGCCATCCGGGGACAGGGGGAAAATCAGCCCCAGCATTTT. This translates into CAIRGQGENQPQHF.

This clonotype was found a few times. The gene calls are TRBV19 and TRBJ1-2; D unclear. Germline V gene sequence: CDR1 LNHDA, CDR2 SQIVND (reference sequence). The V gene lost 9 bases and the J gene lost 1 base, with 12 bases spanning the gap. The CDR3 contains 13 residues. The CDR3 nucleotides are TGTGCCAGCCGCGACCGACTTAACTATGGCTACACCTTC. It translates to CASRDRLNYGYTF.

The V call is TRBV16, the J call TRBJ2-5; 7 bases are a match to TRBD1. The J segment lost 3 bases and the V segment lost 1 base, leaving 8 bases of the junction unmatched. The germline CDR1 and CDR2 sequences are KGHSY and FQNENV. The CDR3 is 16 amino acids. The CDR3 is CASSQWQGGPEETQYF. CDR3 coding DNA: TGTGCCAGCAGCCAATGGCAAGGGGGCCCAGAAGAGACCCAGTACTTC.

The chain links TRBV5-1 to TRBJ2-5; TRBD1 matches 8 bases. Germline trimming cut 3 bases from V and 5 bases from J; bases unmatched to any gene: 9. Germline CDR1 is SGHRS and CDR2 is YFSETQ. The CDR3 is 15 residues long. CDR3 sequence (DNA): TGCGCCAGCAGCTCAGGACAGGGATTTGTGGAGACCCAGTACTTC. The encoded protein is CASSSGQGFVETQYF.

The sample holds a few counts of this clonotype. The chain recombines TRBV4-3 with TRBJ1-2; D gene unclear. The CDR3 has 14 amino acids. V lost 8 bases and J 0 bases, leaving 13 bases between the germline ends. CDR1 LGHNA and CDR2 YSLEER come from the germline V gene. CDR3 amino acids: CASRAGGTNYGYTF. The CDR3 bases are TGCGCCAGCCGTGCAGGCGGGACTAACTATGGCTACACCTTC.

V gene TRBV4-2 combines with J gene TRBJ2-5, with D possibly TRBD2 on 7 matching bases. Per the germline V gene, CDR1 is LGHNA and CDR2 is YNFKEQ. Trimming cost V 1 base and J 5 bases, with 20 bases left between them. The CDR3 totals 17 residues. CDR3 region: CASSQARGFAGAETQYF. In DNA, the CDR3 is TGTGCCAGCAGCCAAGCACGGGGCTTCGCGGGGGCTGAGACCCAGTACTTC.

This sequence joins TRBV4-2 and TRBJ2-3; TRBD2 is a possible D gene (6 bases). Germline CDR1 is LGHNA and CDR2 is YNFKEQ. The V end was cut by 1 base, the J end by 6 bases, with 11 bases between. This CDR3 spans 14 amino acids. The CDR3, as DNA: TGTGCCAGCAGCCAAGCCACGGGGGAGGATACGCAGTATTTT. It encodes CASSQATGEDTQYF.

This clonotype has just a few counts. The CDR3 bases are TGTGCCAGCAGCCCTGCCAACTATGGCTACACCTTC. It codes for CASSPANYGYTF. This rearrangement joins TRBV14 to TRBJ1-2, with no clear D. Germline V CDR1 and CDR2: SGHDN, FVKESK. The CDR3 covers 12 residues. The V and J ends lost 4 bases and 2 bases respectively, with 5 bases between them.

This clonotype was seen more than once but under ten times. This chain joins TRBV6-2 or TRBV6-3 and TRBJ2-3; TRBD2 is a possible D gene (5 bases). The CDR3 runs 13 residues. Trimming pared 5 bases from V and 7 bases from J, leaving 13 bases between. Germline CDR1 is MNHEY and CDR2 is SVGEGT. The DNA for the CDR3 is TGTGCCAGCAGTCTACTACTAGGGAATACGCAGTATTTT. This encodes CASSLLLGNTQYF.

This clonotype was picked up many times. V is TRBV20-1 and J is TRBJ2-7; the D call may be TRBD1 or TRBD2 (5 bases each). Germline CDR1 reads DFQATT; CDR2 reads SNEGSKA (reference sequence). V was shortened by 6 bases and J by 6 bases, with 12 bases between the two germline ends. This CDR3 contains 11 residues. The CDR3 sequence is CSAARGLEQYF. The CDR3 DNA sequence: TGCAGTGCGGCCCGGGGCCTCGAGCAGTACTTC.

This chain links TRBV6-6 with TRBJ2-1; tentatively, D is TRBD2 (6 bases). Germline loops: CDR1 MNHNY, CDR2 SVGAGI (reference sequence). The CDR3 is 16 residues long. Trimming shortened V by 7 bases and J by 2 bases, and 18 bases separated the two germline ends. CDR3 region: CASILAGTETYNEQFF. The DNA of the CDR3 is TGTGCCAGCATACTAGCCGGGACCGAGACCTACAATGAGCAGTTCTTC.

This clonotype occurred a few times. The chain carries TRBV5-1 and TRBJ1-2, with D hard to call. Germline loops: CDR1 SGHRS, CDR2 YFSETQ. This CDR3 region has 15 residues. V was trimmed by 5 bases and J by 0 bases, leaving 14 bases between them. Here the CDR3 reads CASSRVTATNYGYTF. The CDR3, as DNA: TGCGCCAGCAGTCGGGTTACAGCGACTAACTATGGCTACACCTTC.

This chain links TRBV7-9 with TRBJ2-3; 8 bases fit TRBD2. Germline loops: CDR1 SEHNR, CDR2 FQNEAQ (reference sequence). Losses at the gene ends were 4 bases for V and 4 bases for J; bases not matched to a gene: 7. The CDR3 length is 15 residues. CDR3 amino acids: CASSSRGGVADTQYF. CDR3 DNA: TGTGCCAGCAGCTCACGGGGGGGCGTGGCAGATACGCAGTATTTT.

This rearrangement joins TRBV5-1 to TRBJ2-5; 10 bases fit TRBD1. The J segment lost 4 bases and the V segment lost 1 base, leaving 16 bases of the junction unmatched. Germline V CDR1 and CDR2: SGHRS, YFSETQ. CDR3 length: 19 amino acids. CDR3 DNA sequence: TGCGCCAGCAGCTTGACCGGGACAGGGGAATTAGGCCGAGGAGAGACCCAGTACTTC. This translates into CASSLTGTGELGRGETQYF.

V is TRBV6-2 or TRBV6-3 and J is TRBJ1-5, with a tentative D call TRBD1 (5 bases). This CDR3 is 14 amino acids long. Germline values: CDR1 MNHEY, CDR2 SVGEGT. Deletions cut 2 bases from V and 2 bases from J, with 7 bases between. The CDR3 coding sequence is TGTGCCAGCAGTTACGGGGGGGGCAATCAGCCCCAGCATTTT. Its translation: CASSYGGGNQPQHF.

The chain employs TRBV18 and TRBJ2-7; 7 bases agree with TRBD2. In germline, CDR1 is KGHSH, CDR2 LQKENI. The CDR3 has 15 amino acids. The junction had 9 bases not matched to a gene; V was cut back by 3 bases and J by 4 bases. CDR3 DNA sequence: TGTGCCAGCTCACCGGGAGGGGCTGGTTCATACGAGCAGTACTTC. It specifies CASSPGGAGSYEQYF.